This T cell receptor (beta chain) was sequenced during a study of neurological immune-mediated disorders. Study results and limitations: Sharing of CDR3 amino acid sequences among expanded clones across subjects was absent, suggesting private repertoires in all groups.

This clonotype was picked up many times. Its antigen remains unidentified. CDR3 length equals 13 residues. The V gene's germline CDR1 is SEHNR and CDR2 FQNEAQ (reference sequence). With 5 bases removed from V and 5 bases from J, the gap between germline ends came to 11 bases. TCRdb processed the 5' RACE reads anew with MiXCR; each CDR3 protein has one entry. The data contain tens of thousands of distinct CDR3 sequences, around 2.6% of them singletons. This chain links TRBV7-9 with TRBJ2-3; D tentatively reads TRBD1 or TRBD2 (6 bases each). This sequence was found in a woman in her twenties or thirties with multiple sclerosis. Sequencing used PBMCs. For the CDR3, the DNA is TGTGCCAGCAGCCGGGGGCTACGAGATACGCAGTATTTT. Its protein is CASSRGLRDTQYF.